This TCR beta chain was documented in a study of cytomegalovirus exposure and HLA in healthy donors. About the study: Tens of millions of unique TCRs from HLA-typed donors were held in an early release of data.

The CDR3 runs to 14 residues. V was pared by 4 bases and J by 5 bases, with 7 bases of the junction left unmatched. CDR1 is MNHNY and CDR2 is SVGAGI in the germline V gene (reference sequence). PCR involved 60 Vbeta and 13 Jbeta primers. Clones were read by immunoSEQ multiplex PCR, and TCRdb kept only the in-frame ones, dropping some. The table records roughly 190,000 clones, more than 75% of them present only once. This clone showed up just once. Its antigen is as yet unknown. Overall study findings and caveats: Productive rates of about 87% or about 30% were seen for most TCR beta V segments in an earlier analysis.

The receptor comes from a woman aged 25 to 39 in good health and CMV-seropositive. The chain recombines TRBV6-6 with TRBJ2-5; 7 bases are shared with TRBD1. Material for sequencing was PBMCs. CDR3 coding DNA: TGTGCCAGCAGTTCGGACAGGCCGAGTGAGACCCAGTACTTC. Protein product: CASSSDRPSETQYF.